The rows below give T cell receptor beta chains drawn from one sample of a study of identical twins. Each CDR3 protein is one row after TCRdb ran MiXCR on the 5' RACE reads. The sample holds about 210,000 distinct CDR3 sequences; approximately 9% are singletons and the top ten take 5% to 6.5%. The sample comprised memory (CD45RO+) T cells sorted from blood. These receptors all come from a woman between 18 and 29 years old in good health. Both conserved end residues are part of each CDR3. Clone size, where shown, is once, few, many, or a class for clones that have expanded.

length: 15; V: TRBV4-1; size: -; CDR3: CASSRWKNTNSPLHF
length: 14; V: TRBV5-1; size: many; CDR3: CASKLSPSYNEQFF
length: 13; V: TRBV11-3; size: few; CDR3: CAIGPRGSYEQYF
length: 16; V: TRBV5-1; size: many; CDR3: CASSLAVGTLNYGYTF
length: 14; V: TRBV7-8; size: -; CDR3: CASSLMGTNTEAFF
length: 16; V: TRBV7-2; size: few; CDR3: CASSSGAGSSYNEQFF
length: 14; V: TRBV29-1; size: many; CDR3: CSVVGQGKDTEAFF
length: 17; V: TRBV10-3; size: -; CDR3: CAISEVVGHRGGNEQFF
length: 16; V: TRBV14; size: many; CDR3: CASSQARGGGSYEQYF
length: 14; V: TRBV6-1; size: -; CDR3: CASSPVTVSYEQYF
length: 14; V: TRBV6-2/TRBV6-3; size: many; CDR3: CASSDRVENSPLHF
length: 14; V: TRBV6-2/TRBV6-3; size: few; CDR3: CASTTLASTDTQYF
length: 15; V: TRBV5-1; size: -; CDR3: CASSFQDTSTDTQYF
length: 11; V: TRBV5-1; size: few; CDR3: CASSRDGEQFF
length: 14; V: TRBV5-1; size: many; CDR3: CASSFDRSNTEAFF
length: 13; V: TRBV20-1; size: -; CDR3: CSASSGAYNEQFF
length: 15; V: TRBV7-2; size: -; CDR3: CASSSHMGGYTEAFF
length: 15; V: TRBV12-3/TRBV12-4; size: -; CDR3: CDSRPLRGGTGELFF
length: 16; V: TRBV6-5; size: -; CDR3: CASSYSSSGSTDTQYF
length: 12; V: TRBV20-1; size: -; CDR3: CSARGSQYEQYF
length: 13; V: TRBV5-1; size: -; CDR3: CASSLGAGRGYTF
length: 17; V: TRBV4-1; size: -; CDR3: CASSPQAGRGRTYEQYF
length: 12; V: TRBV29-1; size: many; CDR3: CSAGRGLQKLFF
length: 14; V: TRBV7-3; size: many; CDR3: CASSPGGLLDTQYF
length: 14; V: TRBV19; size: -; CDR3: CASTGRGGMDTQYF
length: 13; V: TRBV10-3; size: -; CDR3: CAISESENGKLFF
length: 15; V: TRBV20-1; size: many; CDR3: CSASPSAGYGYGYTF